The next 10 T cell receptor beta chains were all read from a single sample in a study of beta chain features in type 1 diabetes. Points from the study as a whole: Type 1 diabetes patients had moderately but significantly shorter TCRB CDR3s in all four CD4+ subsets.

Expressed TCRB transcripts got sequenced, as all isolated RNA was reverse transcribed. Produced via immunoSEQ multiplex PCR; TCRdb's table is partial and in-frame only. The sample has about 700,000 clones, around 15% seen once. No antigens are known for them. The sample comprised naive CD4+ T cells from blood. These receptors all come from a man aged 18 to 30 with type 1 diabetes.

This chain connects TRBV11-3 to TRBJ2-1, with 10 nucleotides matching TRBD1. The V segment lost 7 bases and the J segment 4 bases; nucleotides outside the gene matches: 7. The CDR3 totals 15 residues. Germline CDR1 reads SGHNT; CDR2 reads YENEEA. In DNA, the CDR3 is TGTGCCAGCAAACTCCGGGACAGGGGATACAATGAGCAGTTCTTC. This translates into CASKLRDRGYNEQFF.

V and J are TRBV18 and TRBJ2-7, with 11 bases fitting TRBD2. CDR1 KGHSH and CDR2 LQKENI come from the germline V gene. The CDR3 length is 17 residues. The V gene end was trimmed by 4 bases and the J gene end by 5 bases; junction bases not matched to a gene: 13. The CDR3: CASSRWGLADHLDEQYF. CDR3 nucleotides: TGTGCCAGCTCACGATGGGGACTAGCGGATCACCTTGACGAGCAGTACTTC.

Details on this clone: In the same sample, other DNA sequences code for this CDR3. In DNA form, the CDR3 reads TGTGCCAGCAGTTGGGGAAATCAGCCCCAGCATTTT. This gives the protein CASSWGNQPQHF. J is TRBJ1-5 and V is TRBV28; D gene ambiguous. Germline CDR1 MDHEN, CDR2 SYDVKM. Deletions cut 4 bases from V and 4 bases from J, with 5 bases between. The CDR3 is made up of 12 amino acids.

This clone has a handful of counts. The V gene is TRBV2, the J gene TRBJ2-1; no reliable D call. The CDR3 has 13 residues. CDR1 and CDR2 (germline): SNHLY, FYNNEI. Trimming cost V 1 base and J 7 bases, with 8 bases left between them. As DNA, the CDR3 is TGTGCCAGCAGTGAAGAGTCTAGAAATGAGCAGTTCTTC. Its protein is CASSEESRNEQFF.

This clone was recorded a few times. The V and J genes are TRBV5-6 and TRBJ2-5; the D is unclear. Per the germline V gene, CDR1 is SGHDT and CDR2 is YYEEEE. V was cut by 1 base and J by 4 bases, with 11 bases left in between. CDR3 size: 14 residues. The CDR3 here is CASSLLGPTETQYF. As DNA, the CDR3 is TGTGCCAGCAGCTTGCTCGGGCCCACAGAGACCCAGTACTTC.

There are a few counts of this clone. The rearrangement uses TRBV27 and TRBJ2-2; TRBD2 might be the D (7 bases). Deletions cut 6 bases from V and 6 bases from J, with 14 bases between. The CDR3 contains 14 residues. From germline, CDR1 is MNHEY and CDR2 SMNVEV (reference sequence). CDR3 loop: CASRGGLPPGELFF. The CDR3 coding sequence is TGTGCCAGCAGGGGGGGGCTCCCCCCCGGGGAGCTGTTTTTT.

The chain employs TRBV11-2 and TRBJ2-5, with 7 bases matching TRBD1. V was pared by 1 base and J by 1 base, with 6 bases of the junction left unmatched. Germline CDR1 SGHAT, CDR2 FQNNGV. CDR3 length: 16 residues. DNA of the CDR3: TGTGCCAGCAGCTTAGGGACAGGTGGAGCCCAAGAGACCCAGTACTTC. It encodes CASSLGTGGAQETQYF.

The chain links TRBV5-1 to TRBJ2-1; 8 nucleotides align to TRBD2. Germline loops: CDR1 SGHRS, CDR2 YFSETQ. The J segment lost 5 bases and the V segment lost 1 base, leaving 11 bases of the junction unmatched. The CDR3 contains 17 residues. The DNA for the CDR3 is TGCGCCAGCAGCTTGTGGTCCGAGCGGGGGAGGAACAATGAGCAGTTCTTC. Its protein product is CASSLWSERGRNNEQFF.

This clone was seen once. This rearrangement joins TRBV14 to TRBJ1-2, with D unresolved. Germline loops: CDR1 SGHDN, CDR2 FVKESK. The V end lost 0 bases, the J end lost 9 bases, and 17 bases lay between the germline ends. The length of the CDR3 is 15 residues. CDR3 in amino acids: CASSQDAVGLGSYTF. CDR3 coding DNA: TGTGCCAGCAGCCAAGATGCCGTAGGGTTGGGGAGCTACACCTTC.

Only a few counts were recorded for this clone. DNA of the CDR3: TGCGCCAGCTCCGATACAGGGACCAATCAGCCCCAGCATTTT. It yields the protein CASSDTGTNQPQHF. The chain employs TRBV4-1 and TRBJ1-5, with TRBD1 as a possible D gene (6 bases). CDR3 length: 14 amino acids. The V and J ends lost 8 bases and 3 bases respectively, with 14 bases between them. Germline V lookup: CDR1 MGHRA, CDR2 YSYEKL.